These 27 T cell receptor beta chains were sequenced from one sample in a study of CXCR3-negative and CXCR3-positive naive CD8 T cells. General observations from the study: TRB CDR3s were more hydrophobic in CXCR3-positive than in CXCR3-negative naive cells.

These receptors' targets are unknown. 5' RACE that incorporated UMI labels was used to prepare the TRB cDNA libraries. TCRdb reprocessed the 5' RACE reads and keeps a single row for each CDR3 protein, giving no DNA. Here the sample table reports about 120,000 distinct CDR3 sequences. Material: naive CXCR3+ CD8+ T cells from blood. This sample's subset: CD45RO-CCR7+CD27+CD95- naive CD8+ T cells expressing CXCR3 (TNR3+). Every receptor here comes from a human donor in good health. Some clones in this sample may be carry-over from other donors' samples.

V and J are TRBV10-3 and TRBJ2-2. Germline V gives CDR1 ENHRY, CDR2 SYGVKD. The CDR3 has 15 residues. The CDR3: CAISESIAATGELFF.

The chain joins TRBV12-3 or TRBV12-4 to TRBJ2-2; TCRdb indicates TRBD1, and absent DNA this call remains unverified. This CDR3 has 15 amino acids. CDR3 sequence reads: CASSLLGPYTGELFF.

The genes are TRBV7-3 and TRBJ2-7; TCRdb's assignment of TRBD2 cannot be checked, as there is no DNA. Germline CDR1 and CDR2: SGHTA and FQGTGA. The CDR3 is 13 amino acids. The CDR3 protein is CASSLDSLYEQYF.

This chain links TRBV9 with TRBJ2-3; TCRdb designates TRBD2, a call that cannot be tested without DNA. Germline V gives CDR1 SGDLS, CDR2 YYNGEE. CDR3 length: 15 amino acids. The CDR3 loop reads CASSGEGLASDTQYF.

CDR3 protein: CASSFLGGYQETQYF. V usage is TRBV7-9 and J usage is TRBJ2-5; no DNA is available, so the TRBD1 call from TCRdb remains unchecked. Germline CDR1 is SEHNR and CDR2 is FQNEAQ (reference sequence). The CDR3 has 15 amino acids.

V usage is TRBV18 and J usage is TRBJ2-5; the TRBD2 assignment by TCRdb is unverifiable without DNA. The CDR3 is 15 residues long. CDR1 KGHSH and CDR2 LQKENI come from the germline V gene. The CDR3 is CASSQTSGSGETQYF.

This chain's CDR3 is CSVAQGTEAFF. The chain joins TRBV29-1 to TRBJ1-1; TCRdb picks TRBD1, but there is no DNA to check that call. Germline loops: CDR1 SQVTM, CDR2 ANQGSEA. This CDR3 has 11 residues.

The rearrangement joins TRBV28 to TRBJ1-2. Germline assignment: CDR1 MDHEN and CDR2 SYDVKM. CDR3 length: 14 amino acids. CDR3 amino acids: CASSVGLFNYGYTF.

The chain is built from TRBV27 and TRBJ2-7; the D call of TRBD2 rests on TCRdb alone, since no DNA is present to check it. The CDR3 is 15 residues long. CDR1 is MNHEY and CDR2 is SMNVEV in the germline V gene (reference sequence). CDR3 in amino acids: CASSLGLAVTYEQYF.

The rearrangement joins TRBV27 to TRBJ1-6. CDR1 and CDR2 (germline): MNHEY, SMNVEV (reference sequence). This CDR3 contains 17 residues. The CDR3 region is CASSLSYTRLANSPLHF.

V is TRBV5-1 and J is TRBJ2-4. The CDR3 loop spans 11 amino acids. From germline, CDR1 is SGHRS and CDR2 YFSETQ. This CDR3 is CASSDTSIQYF.

The CDR3 reads CASSTHPETGEFGEQFF. This rearrangement joins TRBV5-1 to TRBJ2-1; the D call from TCRdb, TRBD1, cannot be confirmed without DNA. The CDR3 spans 17 residues. Germline V CDR1 and CDR2: SGHRS, YFSETQ.

CDR3 amino acids: CASSLSGGVNTGELFF. The chain couples TRBV5-1 to TRBJ2-2; the TRBD2 assignment by TCRdb is unverifiable without DNA. This CDR3 comprises 16 residues. Germline V gene lookup returns CDR1 SGHRS and CDR2 YFSETQ. The whole variable domain, remainder taken from reference TRBV5-1 and TRBJ2-2, is KAGVTQTPRYLIKTRGQQVTLSCSPISGHRSVSWYQQTPGQGLQFLFEYFSETQRNKGNFPGRFSGRQFSNSRSEMNVSTLELGDSALYLCASSLSGGVNTGELFFGEGSRLTVL.

J is TRBJ1-5 and V is TRBV19; the D call of TRBD1 rests on TCRdb alone, since no DNA is present to check it. This CDR3 contains 18 residues. The germline gives CDR1 LNHDA, CDR2 SQIVND (reference sequence). The CDR3: CASSIDHWTGGREMPQHF.

This CDR3 reads CASSRTGGWDSPLHF. The gene calls are TRBV7-6 and TRBJ1-6; the TCRdb D gene call, TRBD1, has no DNA to confirm it. Germline V gene lookup returns CDR1 SGHVS and CDR2 FNYEAQ. The CDR3 runs 15 residues.

This rearrangement joins TRBV5-1 to TRBJ2-1; TCRdb proposes TRBD2, but this gene call is untestable without DNA. Per the germline V gene, CDR1 is SGHRS and CDR2 is YFSETQ. There are 16 residues in the CDR3. The CDR3 region is CASSLTAGGTTNEQFF.

V usage is TRBV29-1 and J usage is TRBJ1-2. The CDR3 has 12 residues. CDR1 SQVTM and CDR2 ANQGSEA come from the germline V gene. CDR3 loop: CSVFTSNYGYTF.

V usage is TRBV10-1 and J usage is TRBJ2-3; TCRdb proposes TRBD2, but this gene call is untestable without DNA. The CDR3 length is 16 residues. Germline V gives CDR1 WNHNN, CDR2 SYGVQD (reference sequence). The CDR3 protein is CASSEDPSGIIDTQYF.

J is TRBJ2-5 and V is TRBV30; TCRdb's assignment of TRBD2 cannot be checked, as there is no DNA. The germline V gene encodes CDR1 GTSNPN and CDR2 SVGIG (reference sequence). The CDR3 extends over 14 amino acids. This CDR3 is CAWSDGRRVETQYF.

The rearrangement joins TRBV18 to TRBJ2-1; absent DNA, TCRdb's TRBD1 call cannot be checked. The CDR3 covers 17 residues. Germline CDR1 and CDR2: KGHSH and LQKENI. CDR3 residues: CASSPSGTVVPYNEQFF.

This chain connects TRBV29-1 to TRBJ1-2; TCRdb returns TRBD1, unconfirmable since there is no DNA. CDR1 and CDR2 (germline): SQVTM, ANQGSEA. The CDR3 contains 13 residues. CDR3 residues: CSVDRTSNYGYTF.

The gene calls are TRBV6-5 and TRBJ1-1; the D call of TRBD1 rests on TCRdb alone, since no DNA is present to check it. The CDR3 contains 15 residues. The V gene's germline CDR1 is MNHEY and CDR2 SVGAGI. The CDR3 sequence: CASSYGRQGNTEAFF.

The chain employs TRBV7-8 and TRBJ2-5. CDR1 is SGHVS and CDR2 is FQNEAQ in the germline V gene. CDR3 length: 14 amino acids. The CDR3 loop reads CASSFIGEQETQYF.

The V gene is TRBV10-3, the J gene TRBJ2-7; TCRdb's D call of TRBD1 is untestable without DNA. The CDR3 runs 14 residues. Looked up from germline, CDR1 is ENHRY and CDR2 is SYGVKD. The CDR3 loop is CAISSGPPNKEQYF.

The gene calls are TRBV14 and TRBJ2-7; the D gene TCRdb calls, TRBD2, cannot be checked with no DNA. CDR3 length: 13 amino acids. The germline V gene encodes CDR1 SGHDN and CDR2 FVKESK. The CDR3: CASRPARQRWQYF.

The chain employs TRBV24-1 and TRBJ2-2. This CDR3 contains 12 residues. In germline, CDR1 is KGHDR, CDR2 SFDVKD. The chain's CDR3 is CATREHGGELFF.

The V gene is TRBV30, the J gene TRBJ2-1. Germline V lookup: CDR1 GTSNPN, CDR2 SVGIG (reference sequence). The CDR3 sequence is 12 residues long. CDR3 sequence reads: CASRGSYNEQFF. Combining the CDR3 with reference TRBV30 and TRBJ2-1 gives the whole variable domain SQTIHQWPATLVQPVGSPLSLECTVEGTSNPNLYWYRQAAGRGLQLLFYSVGIGQISSEVPQNLSASRPQDRQFILSSKKLLLSDSGFYLCASRGSYNEQFFGPGTRLTVL.